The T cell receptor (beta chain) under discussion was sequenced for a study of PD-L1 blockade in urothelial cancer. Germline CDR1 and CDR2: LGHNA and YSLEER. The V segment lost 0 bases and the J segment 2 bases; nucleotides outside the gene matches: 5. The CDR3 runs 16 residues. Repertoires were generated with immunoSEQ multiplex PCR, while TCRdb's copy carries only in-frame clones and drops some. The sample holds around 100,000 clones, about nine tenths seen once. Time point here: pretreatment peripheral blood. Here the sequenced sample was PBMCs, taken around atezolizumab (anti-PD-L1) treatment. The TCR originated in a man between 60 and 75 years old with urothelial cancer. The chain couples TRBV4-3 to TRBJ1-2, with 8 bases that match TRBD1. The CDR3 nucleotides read TGCGCCAGCAGCCAAGAGGCCAGGGGGCCCAACTATGGCTACACCTTC. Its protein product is CASSQEARGPNYGYTF.